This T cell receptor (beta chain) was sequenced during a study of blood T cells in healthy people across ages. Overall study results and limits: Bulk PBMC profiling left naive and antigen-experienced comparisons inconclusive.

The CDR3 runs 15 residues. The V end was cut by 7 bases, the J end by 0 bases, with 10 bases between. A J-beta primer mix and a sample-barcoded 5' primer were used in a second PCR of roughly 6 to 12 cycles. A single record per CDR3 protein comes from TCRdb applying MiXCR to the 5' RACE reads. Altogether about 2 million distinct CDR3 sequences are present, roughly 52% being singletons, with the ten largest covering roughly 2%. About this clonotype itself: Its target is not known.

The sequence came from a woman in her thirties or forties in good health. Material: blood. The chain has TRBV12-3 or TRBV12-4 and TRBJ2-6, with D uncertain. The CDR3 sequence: CASKPQISGANVLTF. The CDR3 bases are TGTGCCAGCAAACCCCAGATCTCTGGGGCCAACGTCCTGACTTTC.